These 22 T cell receptor beta chains originate from one sample sequenced in a study of blood T cell repertoires in COVID-19. The table came from immunoSEQ multiplex PCR; TCRdb's copy has only in-frame clones and leaves some out. The top ten clones hold 5% to 6.5% of a sample with around 100,000 clones, approximately 70% of them seen once. The sample taken for sequencing was peripheral blood. These receptors originate from an elderly man with acute or convalescent COVID-19.

This clone was detected many times. CDR3 in amino acids: CASSLRQGPNTGELFF. CDR3 nucleotides: TGTGCCAGCAGCCTTCGACAGGGACCAAACACCGGGGAGCTGTTTTTT. The chain combines TRBV9 with TRBJ2-2, with 7 bases matching TRBD1. Germline V lookup: CDR1 SGDLS, CDR2 YYNGEE. The V gene end was trimmed by 4 bases and the J gene end by 2 bases; junction bases not matched to a gene: 8. This CDR3 is 16 amino acids long.

The J gene is TRBJ1-5, the V gene TRBV5-8, with D perhaps TRBD1 (5 bases). The CDR3 is made up of 16 amino acids. CDR1 is SGHTS, CDR2 YDEGEE, per germline. V lost 4 bases, J lost 2 bases, and 16 bases lay in between. As DNA, the CDR3 is TGTGCCAGCAGCGCCTTGGGGGGATACGGCAATCAGCCCCAGCATTTT. Its translation: CASSALGGYGNQPQHF. The variable domain in full, completed from reference TRBV5-8 and TRBJ1-5, reads EAGVTQSPTHLIKTRGQQATLRCSPISGHTSVYWYQQALGLGLQFLLWYDEGEERNRGNFPPRFSGRQFPNYSSELNVNALELEDSALYLCASSALGGYGNQPQHFGDGTRLSIL.

The chain carries TRBV5-6 and TRBJ2-3; 8 bases map to TRBD2. The CDR3 consists of 14 residues. Per germline, CDR1 SGHDT and CDR2 YYEEEE. V shed 4 bases and J 4 bases; nucleotides not matched to a gene: 5. The chain's CDR3 is CASSDSGTPDTQYF. Written as DNA, the CDR3 is TGTGCCAGCAGCGATAGCGGGACCCCAGATACGCAGTATTTT.

The rearrangement uses TRBV3-1 (or the pseudogene TRBV3-2) and TRBJ1-5; TRBD1 might be the D (5 bases). CDR3 length: 13 residues. Germline values: CDR1 LGHDT, CDR2 YNNKEL (reference sequence). Trimming stripped 2 bases from V and 4 bases from J, with 6 bases between. In nucleotides, the CDR3 is TGTGCCAGCAGCCAACGGGGGAATCAGCCCCAGCATTTT. This translates into CASSQRGNQPQHF.

V gene TRBV6-5 combines with J gene TRBJ1-1; the match to TRBD1 covers 7 bases. V was clipped by 7 bases and J by 3 bases; unmatched bases: 5. Germline CDR1 and CDR2: MNHEY and SVGAGI. The length of the CDR3 is 13 residues. The CDR3 DNA follows: TGTGCCAGCAACAGGGGAATCGACACTGAAGCTTTCTTT. This codes for CASNRGIDTEAFF.

This clone has more than one count but fewer than ten. The gene calls are TRBV5-1 and TRBJ2-7, with TRBD2 as a possible D gene (5 bases). CDR3 length: 15 amino acids. The germline V gene encodes CDR1 SGHRS and CDR2 YFSETQ. CDR3 loop: CGPLSRRTFSYEQYF. The CDR3 nucleotides are TGCGGCCCTCTTAGTAGGAGGACGTTCTCCTACGAGCAGTACTTC.

The genes are TRBV28 and TRBJ1-1; 8 bases align to TRBD1. The CDR3 runs to 14 residues. With 5 bases clipped from V and 4 bases from J, the junction kept 6 bases outside the gene matches. Germline assignment: CDR1 MDHEN and CDR2 SYDVKM. Here the CDR3 DNA reads TGTGCCAGCAGTCTGACTGACAGGGGCACTGAAGCTTTCTTT. Translation gives CASSLTDRGTEAFF.

The genes are TRBV19 and TRBJ2-2, with 10 bases that match TRBD1. Germline V CDR1 and CDR2: LNHDA, SQIVND (reference sequence). CDR3 size: 18 residues. The V segment lost 6 bases and the J segment 6 bases; nucleotides outside the gene matches: 16. CDR3 residues: CASSNPQGGQGIPGELFF. The DNA of the CDR3 is TGTGCCAGTAGCAATCCCCAGGGGGGACAGGGGATCCCCGGGGAGCTGTTTTTT.

The chain carries TRBV7-2 and TRBJ2-2, with 10 bases fitting TRBD2. The CDR3 runs 16 residues. J was trimmed by 3 bases and V by 3 bases; bases with no gene match: 4. Germline V gene sequence: CDR1 SGHTA, CDR2 FQGNSA. The CDR3 bases are TGTGCCAGCAGCTTTCCTAGCGGGGGTTACACCGGGGAGCTGTTTTTT. It translates to CASSFPSGGYTGELFF.

The chain is built from TRBV29-1 and TRBJ2-7, with TRBD1 matching over 7 bases. In germline, CDR1 is SQVTM, CDR2 ANQGSEA. CDR3 size: 14 residues. J gave up 1 base and V 1 base, and 4 bases lay outside the gene matches. CDR3 protein: CSVEGGRGSYEQYF. The CDR3 DNA is TGCAGCGTTGAAGGAGGCAGGGGGTCCTACGAGCAGTACTTC.

This clone came up once. The chain combines TRBV28 with TRBJ1-4; weak D call: TRBD1 (6 bases). The V and J ends lost 5 bases and 4 bases respectively, with 14 bases between them. This CDR3 is built from 15 residues. The germline V gene has CDR1 MDHEN and CDR2 SYDVKM. As DNA, the CDR3 is TGTGCCAGCAGTCAAGGGACAAGACTTAATGAAAAACTGTTTTTT. Its translation is CASSQGTRLNEKLFF.

V and J are TRBV6-1 and TRBJ2-7, with 10 bases identical to TRBD2. V gave up 7 bases and J gave up 0 bases; unmatched junction bases: 0. CDR1 MNHNS and CDR2 SASEGT come from the germline V gene. The CDR3 is 13 amino acids. The CDR3 coding sequence is TGTGCCAGCACTAGCGGGAGCTCCTACGAGCAGTACTTC. Translation: CASTSGSSYEQYF.

The rearrangement joins TRBV28 to TRBJ1-5; D call uncertain. The germline gives CDR1 MDHEN, CDR2 SYDVKM. The CDR3 length is 17 residues. The V gene lost 7 bases and the J gene lost 3 bases, with 22 bases spanning the gap. The CDR3 reads CASKYRSSGITNQPQHF. CDR3 coding DNA: TGTGCCAGCAAATATAGATCATCCGGTATAACCAATCAGCCCCAGCATTTT.

The V and J genes are TRBV6-5 and TRBJ2-7; 10 bases are shared with TRBD2. Trimming at V came to 8 bases and at J to 6 bases, leaving 10 bases not matched to a gene. The CDR3 contains 14 residues. Germline-derived CDR1 and CDR2 are MNHEY and SVGAGI. The CDR3 DNA reads as TGTGCCAGCGCCGACATGGGACTAGCGAGCGAGCAGTACTTC. Translating it yields CASADMGLASEQYF.

The J gene is TRBJ2-3, the V gene TRBV7-3, with D uncertain. Germline values: CDR1 SGHTA, CDR2 FQGTGA. The CDR3 length is 16 residues. V was pared by 2 bases and J by 0 bases, with 12 bases between. CDR3 sequence: CASSLGYGASTDTQYF. CDR3 bases: TGTGCCAGCAGCTTAGGTTACGGAGCTAGCACAGATACGCAGTATTTT.

The chain joins TRBV20-1 to TRBJ2-7; maybe TRBD2 (5 bases). Germline values: CDR1 DFQATT, CDR2 SNEGSKA (reference sequence). This CDR3 spans 11 amino acids. V was clipped by 4 bases and J by 4 bases, with 8 bases between them. Here the CDR3 DNA reads TGCAGTGCTAATCTAGCATACGAGCAGTACTTC. It specifies CSANLAYEQYF.

This clone has a handful of counts. CDR3 DNA: TGTGCCAGCAAACCTGGGACAGGCGGGCACGAGCAGTACTTC. As protein: CASKPGTGGHEQYF. The chain is built from TRBV28 and TRBJ2-7, with 8 bases fitting TRBD1. CDR3 size: 14 residues. V was clipped by 7 bases and J by 5 bases; unmatched bases: 10. Germline CDR1 MDHEN, CDR2 SYDVKM. Using reference TRBV28 and TRBJ2-7 for the parts outside the CDR3, the full variable domain is DVKVTQSSRYLVKRTGEKVFLECVQDMDHENMFWYRQDPGLGLRLIYFSYDVKMKEKGDIPEGYSVSREKKERFSLILESASTNQTSMYLCASKPGTGGHEQYFGPGTRLTVT.

V is TRBV27 and J is TRBJ1-2, with D possibly being TRBD1 (6 bases). The V end was cut by 4 bases, the J end by 4 bases, with 13 bases between. This CDR3 spans 14 amino acids. CDR1 and CDR2 from the germline V gene are MNHEY and SMNVEV (reference sequence). The CDR3 reads CASSSPGHSYGYTF. The CDR3 DNA follows: TGTGCCAGCAGTTCCCCGGGACACAGCTATGGCTACACCTTC.

V usage is TRBV4-1 and J usage is TRBJ2-3; TRBD2 matches at 7 bases. CDR3 size: 16 residues. V was pared by 1 base and J by 2 bases, with 6 bases of the junction left unmatched. CDR1 is MGHRA and CDR2 is YSYEKL in the germline V gene. The CDR3 spells CASSQAASGTTDTQYF. The CDR3 coding sequence is TGCGCCAGCAGCCAAGCGGCTAGCGGCACCACAGATACGCAGTATTTT.

This clone has only one observation. The chain has TRBV9 and TRBJ2-7, with D possibly TRBD1 on 5 matching bases. This CDR3 region has 12 residues. Germline V CDR1 and CDR2: SGDLS, YYNGEE. Trimming pared 4 bases from V and 7 bases from J, leaving 12 bases between. The CDR3 reads CASSPLKGEQYF. CDR3 sequence (DNA): TGTGCCAGCAGCCCCCTCAAGGGGGAGCAGTACTTC.

The CDR3 region has the DNA TGTGCCAGCAGCTTAGATGGGCGGGCGGGTGAGCAGTTCTTC. Translating gives CASSLDGRAGEQFF. J is TRBJ2-1 and V is TRBV13; perhaps TRBD2 as D (5 bases). Per the germline V gene, CDR1 is PRHDT and CDR2 is FYEKMQ (reference sequence). V was trimmed by 1 base and J by 9 bases, leaving 13 bases between them. The CDR3 sequence is 14 residues long.

This clone was seen only a few times. The chain employs TRBV11-2 and TRBJ2-5; 9 bases match TRBD1. The J segment lost 4 bases and the V segment lost 6 bases, leaving 18 bases of the junction unmatched. CDR1 is SGHAT, CDR2 FQNNGV, per germline. This CDR3 is built from 18 residues. The chain's CDR3 is CASSPIGQGFGGGETQYF. CDR3 DNA: TGTGCCAGCAGTCCTATCGGACAGGGGTTCGGAGGGGGAGAGACCCAGTACTTC. Using reference TRBV11-2 and TRBJ2-5 for the parts outside the CDR3, the full variable domain is EAGVAQSPRYKIIEKRQSVAFWCNPISGHATLYWYQQILGQGPKLLIQFQNNGVVDDSQLPKDRFSAERLKGVDSTLKIQPAKLEDSAVYLCASSPIGQGFGGGETQYFGPGTRLLVL.